This passage covers 29 T cell receptor beta chains from one sample sequenced in a study of shared clonotypes between healthy human individuals (dated by TCRdb to about 2020). Libraries were made using the immunoSEQ multiplex PCR assay. The immuneACCESS repertoire file appears here via TCRdb, limited to in-frame rearrangements. These files lack a portion of the clones; in checked studies, under half of the deficit traces to unresolved V genes, and the cause of the others is not known. Present in this sample are about 1 million clones, more than 65% of which were seen just once. Nearly 1.5% of the sample is in the top ten clones. The source material was memory CD4+ T cells sorted from blood. What this sample's cell subset or site label stands for: CD45RA-negative fraction. The receptor source for this set is a man aged 18-30 years in good health.

This chain connects TRBV28 to TRBJ1-2, with D possibly matching TRBD1 (5 bases). The ends were cut back, 6 bases at V and 4 bases at J, with 12 bases in the middle. Germline lookup yields CDR1 MDHEN and CDR2 SYDVKM. The CDR3 runs 13 residues. The CDR3 spells CASSATDFYGYTF. CDR3 DNA: TGTGCCAGCAGCGCGACAGACTTCTATGGCTACACCTTC.

For this clone: Germline and junction disagree at one end, which may indicate a read error. This chain uses TRBV6-6 with TRBJ2-3; TRBD2 agrees at 11 bases. CDR1 and CDR2 (germline): MNHNY, SVGAGI (reference sequence). CDR3 size: 13 residues. The CDR3 DNA sequence: TGTGCCAGCAGTCAGATCACTAGCGGGGGTTCGGATTTT. This translates into CASSQITSGGSDF.

V and J are TRBV29-1 and TRBJ2-3, with no clear D. Germline V gives CDR1 SQVTM, CDR2 ANQGSEA. Trimming stripped 1 base from V and 0 bases from J, with 8 bases between. The length of the CDR3 is 14 residues. The CDR3 DNA reads as TGCAGCGTTGAAGGAAGGCGAAGCACAGATACGCAGTATTTT. Translating it yields CSVEGRRSTDTQYF.

This clone was detected many times. The V and J genes are TRBV6-5 and TRBJ1-6, with 7 bases lining up with TRBD1. The germline CDR1 and CDR2 sequences are MNHEY and SVGAGI. After removal of 8 bases from V and 6 bases from J, the junction contained 4 bases not matched to a gene. CDR3 size: 13 residues. The CDR3 is CASGTETNSPLHF. The CDR3 DNA follows: TGTGCCAGCGGGACAGAGACTAATTCACCCCTCCACTTT.

Worth noting for this clone: This may stem from a read error, because a much larger clone lies one nucleotide away. The sample contains more than one DNA sequence encoding this CDR3. The CDR3 protein is CASSLAQGSYNEQFF. The DNA for the CDR3 is TGTGCCAGCAGCTTAGCACAGGGATCCTACAATGAGCAGTTCTTC. The rearrangement uses TRBV7-2 and TRBJ2-1, with D tentatively TRBD1 (6 bases). The germline gives CDR1 SGHTA, CDR2 FQGNSA. The V end lost 0 bases, the J end lost 1 base, and 7 bases lay between the germline ends. The CDR3 length is 15 residues.

This chain uses TRBV13 with TRBJ2-7, with TRBD2 as a possible D gene (6 bases). Germline V CDR1 and CDR2: PRHDT, FYEKMQ (reference sequence). V was cut by 4 bases and J by 0 bases, with 16 bases left in between. The CDR3 runs 16 residues. CDR3 nucleotide sequence: TGTGCCAGCAGCTCGAGGACTACGACTTACTCCTACGAGCAGTACTTC. Amino acid sequence: CASSSRTTTYSYEQYF. Drawing the rest from reference TRBV13 and TRBJ2-7, the complete variable domain is AAGVIQSPRHLIKEKRETATLKCYPIPRHDTVYWYQQGPGQDPQFLISFYEKMQSDKGSIPDRFSAQQFSDYHSELNMSSLELGDSALYFCASSSRTTTYSYEQYFGPGTRLTVT.

The rearrangement links TRBV27 to TRBJ2-7; D remains ambiguous. V lost 0 bases, J lost 2 bases, and 14 bases lay in between. The CDR3 spans 16 residues. From germline, CDR1 is MNHEY and CDR2 SMNVEV (reference sequence). The CDR3 sequence is CASSLSGTVRPYEQYF. The CDR3 DNA sequence: TGTGCCAGCAGTTTATCGGGCACAGTTCGCCCCTACGAGCAGTACTTC.

The V and J genes are TRBV2 and TRBJ1-5; weak D call: TRBD1 (5 bases). Germline V gives CDR1 SNHLY, CDR2 FYNNEI. Trimming stripped 6 bases from V and 3 bases from J, with 15 bases between. CDR3 length: 15 residues. The CDR3 nucleotides are TGTGCCAGCAGAAAACAGGCAATAGTCAATCAGCCCCAGCATTTT. Translation: CASRKQAIVNQPQHF.

The gene calls are TRBV2 and TRBJ1-5, with 7 nucleotides matching TRBD1. Germline loops: CDR1 SNHLY, CDR2 FYNNEI. This CDR3 spans 13 amino acids. Trimming cost V 7 bases and J 5 bases; bases outside gene matches: 5. The CDR3 DNA follows: TGTGCCAGCAAGGGGGCCTCAGATCAGCCCCAGCATTTT. This codes for CASKGASDQPQHF.

The gene calls are TRBV7-2 and TRBJ1-2, with a possible D match to TRBD1 (5 bases). Trimming took 4 bases from V and 7 from J, leaving 13 bases between them. CDR1 is SGHTA, CDR2 FQGNSA, per germline. The CDR3 has 13 residues. In DNA, the CDR3 is TGTGCCAGCAGCTCTTGGACATTAACTGGCTACACCTTC. This sequence encodes CASSSWTLTGYTF.

V is TRBV11-3 and J is TRBJ1-4; unclear D gene. Germline CDR1 is SGHNT and CDR2 is YENEEA. The V end lost 1 base, the J end lost 6 bases, and 21 bases lay between the germline ends. CDR3 length: 18 amino acids. Written as DNA, the CDR3 is TGTGCCAGCAGCTTAGCCTATCGAGTTAGGAGGGTACATGAAAAACTGTTTTTT. It encodes CASSLAYRVRRVHEKLFF. Variable domain in full (rest from reference TRBV11-3 and TRBJ1-4): EAGVVQSPRYKIIEKKQPVAFWCNPISGHNTLYWYLQNLGQGPELLIRYENEEAVDDSQLPKDRFSAERLKGVDSTLKIQPAELGDSAVYLCASSLAYRVRRVHEKLFFGSGTQLSVL.

The V gene is TRBV6-5, the J gene TRBJ2-2; TRBD2 aligns across 10 bases. V dropped 4 bases and J dropped 1; count of bases not matched to a gene: 3. The V gene's germline CDR1 is MNHEY and CDR2 SVGAGI. The CDR3 extends over 16 amino acids. In DNA form, the CDR3 reads TGTGCCAGCAGTTCCTTAGCGGGAGGGAACACCGGGGAGCTGTTTTTT. This encodes CASSSLAGGNTGELFF.

The rearrangement links TRBV28 to TRBJ2-7; TRBD1 matches at 10 bases. The germline CDR1 and CDR2 sequences are MDHEN and SYDVKM. After removal of 6 bases from V and 2 bases from J, the junction contained 13 bases not matched to a gene. This CDR3 spans 17 amino acids. The CDR3: CASSPVTGTGVPYEQYF. Here the CDR3 DNA reads TGTGCCAGCAGCCCAGTGACCGGGACAGGGGTTCCCTACGAGCAGTACTTC.

The sample holds many counts of this clone. The CDR3 DNA is TGTGCCAGCTCACCAATGGTAGCGGGAGGTCACGAGCAGTACTTC. Translated: CASSPMVAGGHEQYF. The V and J genes are TRBV18 and TRBJ2-7; 10 positions agree with TRBD2. CDR3 length: 15 residues. Germline V gene sequence: CDR1 KGHSH, CDR2 LQKENI. V lost 2 bases, J lost 5 bases, and 6 bases stayed unmatched.

The chain uses TRBV28 and TRBJ2-7; 9 positions agree with TRBD1. Germline V gene data show CDR1 as MDHEN and CDR2 as SYDVKM. The V segment lost 4 bases and the J segment 2 bases; nucleotides outside the gene matches: 9. The CDR3 sequence is 16 residues long. In DNA form, the CDR3 reads TGTGCCAGCAGTTCCACAGGGGGCGCCCCGGCCTACGAGCAGTACTTC. As protein: CASSSTGGAPAYEQYF.

This clone was found a few times. The same CDR3 can be traced to other DNA sequences in this sample. The genes are TRBV9 and TRBJ2-7; 7 bases fit TRBD2. Trimming took 4 bases from V and 0 from J; bases not matched to a gene: 10. Germline CDR1 is SGDLS and CDR2 is YYNGEE. CDR3 length: 16 residues. The CDR3 protein is CASSPPRASGSYEQYF. Here the CDR3 DNA reads TGTGCCAGCAGCCCTCCCCGAGCTAGCGGCTCCTACGAGCAGTACTTC.

The genes are TRBV6-1 and TRBJ1-1; D gene unclear. The V gene's germline CDR1 is MNHNS and CDR2 SASEGT. The V gene lost 3 bases and the J gene lost 0 bases, with 11 bases spanning the gap. The CDR3 has 15 amino acids. CDR3 DNA sequence: TGTGCCAGCAGTGATGTGAACAGATTGAACACTGAAGCTTTCTTT. Its protein product is CASSDVNRLNTEAFF.

The chain joins TRBV5-1 to TRBJ2-5, with unresolved D. Germline assignment: CDR1 SGHRS and CDR2 YFSETQ. The CDR3 covers 13 residues. Trimming removed 3 bases from V and 2 bases from J, with 8 bases in between. In nucleotides, the CDR3 is TGCGCCAGCAGCTCGAGCCCTCAAGAGACCCAGTACTTC. As protein: CASSSSPQETQYF. Full variable domain (missing parts from reference TRBV5-1 and TRBJ2-5): KAGVTQTPRYLIKTRGQQVTLSCSPISGHRSVSWYQQTPGQGLQFLFEYFSETQRNKGNFPGRFSGRQFSNSRSEMNVSTLELGDSALYLCASSSSPQETQYFGPGTRLLVL.

The chain employs TRBV7-2 and TRBJ2-4; 7 positions match TRBD1. V dropped 6 bases and J dropped 7; count of bases not matched to a gene: 9. This CDR3 has 14 amino acids. The germline gives CDR1 SGHTA, CDR2 FQGNSA. The CDR3 DNA reads TGTGCCAGCAGTTGGACAGGAGACAGGAACATTCAGTACTTC. Translated: CASSWTGDRNIQYF.

V and J are TRBV15 and TRBJ1-1; D gene unclear. This CDR3 comprises 16 residues. Germline V gene data show CDR1 as LNHNV and CDR2 as YYDKDF (reference sequence). V lost 0 bases to trimming and J lost 5 bases, with 16 bases between them. In nucleotides, the CDR3 is TGTGCCACCAGCAGAGAGCCGGCGGGCTTGGGAACTGAAGCTTTCTTT. It yields the protein CATSREPAGLGTEAFF.

The V and J genes are TRBV10-3 and TRBJ2-7, with D hard to call. V dropped 3 bases and J dropped 1 base, with 10 bases sitting between them. Germline loops: CDR1 ENHRY, CDR2 SYGVKD. This CDR3 spans 14 amino acids. The CDR3 is CAISDGMTSYEQYF. In nucleotides, the CDR3 is TGTGCCATCAGTGATGGGATGACATCCTACGAGCAGTACTTC.

The V gene is TRBV19, the J gene TRBJ1-4, with unresolved D. This CDR3 has 15 amino acids. Germline V gene sequence: CDR1 LNHDA, CDR2 SQIVND (reference sequence). V lost 3 bases, J lost 2 bases, and 10 bases lay in between. The CDR3: CASSIGIGTNEKLFF. In nucleotides, the CDR3 is TGTGCCAGTAGTATTGGCATTGGTACTAATGAAAAACTGTTTTTT.

The chain links TRBV7-2 to TRBJ2-1; TRBD2 agrees at 12 bases. The CDR3 length is 19 residues. The V segment lost 5 bases and the J segment 2 bases; nucleotides outside the gene matches: 13. The germline V gene encodes CDR1 SGHTA and CDR2 FQGNSA. The CDR3 loop is CASSLGLAGTPPAYNEQFF. The CDR3 DNA sequence: TGTGCCAGCAGCCTAGGACTAGCGGGAACCCCCCCCGCCTACAATGAGCAGTTCTTC.

The chain links TRBV30 to TRBJ1-1; TRBD1 matches 9 bases. The germline gives CDR1 GTSNPN, CDR2 SVGIG (reference sequence). This CDR3 has 17 residues. The J segment lost 4 bases and the V segment lost 5 bases, leaving 17 bases of the junction unmatched. The CDR3 nucleotides are TGTGCCTGGCGACCCACCGGGACAGGGATATTTAGCACTGAAGCTTTCTTT. Its translation: CAWRPTGTGIFSTEAFF.

The chain has TRBV7-9 and TRBJ2-1, with no clear D. CDR1 SEHNR and CDR2 FQNEAQ come from the germline V gene (reference sequence). Trimming shortened V by 8 bases and J by 7 bases, and 18 bases separated the two germline ends. The CDR3 is 14 amino acids. CDR3 in amino acids: CASYRAESRNEQFF. In DNA, the CDR3 is TGTGCCAGCTACCGGGCCGAATCACGAAATGAGCAGTTCTTC.

The rearrangement uses TRBV5-1 and TRBJ1-4; no firm D call. Germline assignment: CDR1 SGHRS and CDR2 YFSETQ. The CDR3 spans 14 residues. The V and J ends lost 0 bases and 5 bases respectively, with 8 bases between them. The CDR3 loop is CASSLEGPNEKLFF. The CDR3 DNA is TGCGCCAGCAGCTTGGAAGGGCCCAATGAAAAACTGTTTTTT.

As concerns this clone: The same CDR3 also results from other DNA sequences found in this sample. This chain uses TRBV30 with TRBJ1-5; D unclear. The CDR3 contains 12 residues. Germline loops: CDR1 GTSNPN, CDR2 SVGIG (reference sequence). Trimming stripped 1 base from V and 0 bases from J, with 1 base between. The CDR3 DNA is TGTGCCTGGAGTGCTAGCAATCAGCCCCAGCATTTT. It specifies CAWSASNQPQHF.

About this clone: Being one base from a much bigger clone, this may be a read error. The CDR3 nucleotides are TGTGCTAGTGGTTCCACAGCGGGGGGAGTTCAGTATTTT. Its protein product is CASGSTAGGVQYF. The rearrangement uses TRBV12-5 and TRBJ2-3; the match to TRBD2 covers 9 bases. The germline CDR1 and CDR2 sequences are LGHNT and FRNRAP. Losses at the gene ends were 4 bases for V and 12 bases for J; bases not matched to a gene: 8. The CDR3 has 13 residues.

The gene calls are TRBV19 and TRBJ1-5; a possible D gene is TRBD1 (6 bases). Trimming took 4 bases from V and 1 from J, leaving 26 bases between them. The V gene's germline CDR1 is LNHDA and CDR2 SQIVND (reference sequence). This CDR3 comprises 20 residues. CDR3 nucleotide sequence: TGTGCCAGTAGTACCAACTTCCTCCTGACAGGTTGGTGGAGCAATCAGCCCCAGCATTTT. This sequence encodes CASSTNFLLTGWWSNQPQHF.